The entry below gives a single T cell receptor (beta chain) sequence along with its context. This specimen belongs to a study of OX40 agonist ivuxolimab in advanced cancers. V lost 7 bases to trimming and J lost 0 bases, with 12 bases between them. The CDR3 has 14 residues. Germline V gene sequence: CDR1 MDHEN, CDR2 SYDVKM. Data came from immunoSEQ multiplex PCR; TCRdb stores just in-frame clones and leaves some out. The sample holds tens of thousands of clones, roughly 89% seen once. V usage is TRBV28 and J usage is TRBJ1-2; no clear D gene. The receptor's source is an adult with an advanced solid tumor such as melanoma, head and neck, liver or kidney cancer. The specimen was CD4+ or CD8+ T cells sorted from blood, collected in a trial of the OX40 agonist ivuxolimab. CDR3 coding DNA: TGTGCCAGCACCGACTCCTACTCTAACTATGGCTACACCTTC. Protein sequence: CASTDSYSNYGYTF.